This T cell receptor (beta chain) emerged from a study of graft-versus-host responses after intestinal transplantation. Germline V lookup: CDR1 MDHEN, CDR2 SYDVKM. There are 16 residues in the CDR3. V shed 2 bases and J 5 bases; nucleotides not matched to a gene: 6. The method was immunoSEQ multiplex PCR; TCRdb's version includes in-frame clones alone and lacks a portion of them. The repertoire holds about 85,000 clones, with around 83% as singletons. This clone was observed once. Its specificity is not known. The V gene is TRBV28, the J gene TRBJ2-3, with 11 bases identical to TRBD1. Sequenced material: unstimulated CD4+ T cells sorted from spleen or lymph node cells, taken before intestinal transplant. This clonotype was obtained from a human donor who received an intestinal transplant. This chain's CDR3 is CASSLVGTGGGDTQYF. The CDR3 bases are TGTGCCAGCAGTTTAGTAGGGACAGGGGGGGGAGATACGCAGTATTTT.